The 9 T cell receptor beta chains below were found in one sample sequenced in a study of T cell responses to AZD1222 COVID-19 vaccine. This table comes from immunoSEQ multiplex PCR, and its TCRdb copy is limited to in-frame clones, with some not included. The sample yields over 90,000 clones, over 70% seen once. This material consisted of peripheral blood, taken on day 0 of AZD1222 vaccination. Receptors originate from an adult in good health.

The genes are TRBV28 and TRBJ2-7; D may be TRBD1 (5 bases). Per the germline V gene, CDR1 is MDHEN and CDR2 is SYDVKM. Trimming left V 7 bases short and J 0 bases short, with 22 bases between. CDR3 length: 17 residues. The DNA of the CDR3 is TGTGCCAGCACCCCCCCACAGAGGCCAGGGTACTCCTACGAGCAGTACTTC. It codes for CASTPPQRPGYSYEQYF. Together with reference TRBV28 and TRBJ2-7, the CDR3 gives the full variable domain: DVKVTQSSRYLVKRTGEKVFLECVQDMDHENMFWYRQDPGLGLRLIYFSYDVKMKEKGDIPEGYSVSREKKERFSLILESASTNQTSMYLCASTPPQRPGYSYEQYFGPGTRLTVT.

The V and J genes are TRBV9 and TRBJ2-2, with 12 positions matching TRBD1. From germline, CDR1 is SGDLS and CDR2 YYNGEE. The CDR3 runs 16 residues. V trimming: 5 bases; J trimming: 4 bases; junction bases outside the gene matches: 6. CDR3 bases: TGTGCCAGCAGAGAGGGGACAGGGGGCTCCACCGGGGAGCTGTTTTTT. This encodes CASREGTGGSTGELFF.

The count of this clone is one. The V call is TRBV9, the J call TRBJ1-4, with TRBD1 matching 8 bases. CDR3 size: 14 residues. J was trimmed by 9 bases and V by 0 bases; bases with no gene match: 4. The germline gives CDR1 SGDLS, CDR2 YYNGEE. DNA for the CDR3: TGTGCCAGCAGCGTAGGGGGGACAGGAAAAAAACTGTTTTTT. Translated: CASSVGGTGKKLFF.

The count of this clone is one. This rearrangement joins TRBV28 to TRBJ1-4; no clear D. The V gene lost 5 bases and the J gene lost 8 bases, with 18 bases spanning the gap. CDR1 and CDR2 from the germline V gene are MDHEN and SYDVKM. The CDR3 is 15 residues long. CDR3 protein: CASSVGRALEEKLFF. CDR3 DNA sequence: TGTGCCAGCAGTGTAGGGAGGGCGCTGGAGGAAAAACTGTTTTTT.

This rearrangement joins TRBV5-1 to TRBJ2-1; the match to TRBD2 covers 10 bases. The CDR3 loop spans 15 amino acids. Germline trimming cut 3 bases from V and 6 bases from J; bases unmatched to any gene: 6. CDR1 is SGHRS and CDR2 is YFSETQ in the germline V gene. The CDR3 protein is CASSSSSGGPNEQFF. Written as DNA, the CDR3 is TGCGCCAGCAGCTCCTCTAGCGGGGGACCCAATGAGCAGTTCTTC.

The CDR3: CASRPWRTRNNSPLHF. The CDR3 DNA follows: TGTGCCAGTCGCCCTTGGAGGACACGGAATAATTCACCCCTCCACTTT. The genes are TRBV19 and TRBJ1-6; the D gene is possibly TRBD1 (5 bases). CDR1 is LNHDA and CDR2 is SQIVND in the germline V gene (reference sequence). CDR3 length: 16 amino acids. The V gene lost 8 bases and the J gene lost 5 bases, with 19 bases spanning the gap.

The rearrangement links TRBV7-2 to TRBJ1-5; D unresolved. The CDR3 has 13 residues. V lost 2 bases and J 8 bases, leaving 10 bases between the germline ends. Germline V gives CDR1 SGHTA, CDR2 FQGNSA. For the CDR3, the DNA is TGTGCCAGCAGCTTAATAGGGCGGAAGCCCCAGCATTTT. Translated, it gives CASSLIGRKPQHF. Full variable domain (rest looked up from reference TRBV7-2 and TRBJ1-5): GAGVSQSPSNKVTEKGKDVELRCDPISGHTALYWYRQSLGQGLEFLIYFQGNSAPDKSGLPSDRFSAERTGGSVSTLTIQRTQQEDSAVYLCASSLIGRKPQHFGDGTRLSIL.

The chain uses TRBV12-3 or TRBV12-4 and TRBJ1-5, with D possibly matching TRBD1 (5 bases). V shed 3 bases and J shed 8 bases, with 11 bases lying between them. The CDR3 is made up of 13 amino acids. CDR3 loop: CASSFQGREPQHF. DNA of the CDR3: TGTGCCAGCAGTTTCCAGGGAAGAGAGCCCCAGCATTTT.

V gene TRBV14 combines with J gene TRBJ1-2, with unresolved D. V dropped 1 base and J dropped 4 bases, with 7 bases sitting between them. Germline V gene lookup returns CDR1 SGHDN and CDR2 FVKESK. This CDR3 has 13 residues. The CDR3 region has the DNA TGTGCCAGCAGCCAAGCCCAACGCTATGGCTACACCTTC. It yields the protein CASSQAQRYGYTF.